These T cell receptor beta chains were read from a single sample in a study of cytomegalovirus exposure and HLA in healthy donors. Repertoires were generated with immunoSEQ multiplex PCR, while TCRdb's copy carries only in-frame clones and drops some. The sample holds 170,000 or so clones, 77% seen once. What was sequenced was PBMCs. The receptor set was obtained from a woman in her thirties in good health and CMV-seronegative. CDR3s include the opening cysteine and the closing phenylalanine or tryptophan. A D gene is named only where the DNA matches it firmly. Clone size, where shown, is once, few, many, or a class for clones that have expanded.

NA	NA	TRBV4-3	TRBJ1-3	TGCGCCAGCAGCCAAGACACAGGCGCTGGAAACACCATATATTTT	CASSQDTGAGNTIYF
TRBD1	NA	TRBV2	TRBJ1-5	TGTGCCAGCAGTCTTGGGACAGGGGGACCTCAGCCCCAGCATTTT	CASSLGTGGPQPQHF
NA	NA	TRBV6-5	TRBJ1-2	TGTGCCAGCAGCCCTCGGGTCGCTTCCTATGGCTACACCTTC	CASSPRVASYGYTF
TRBD1	NA	TRBV7-3	TRBJ1-1	TGTGCCAGCAGCTTGCAGGGGGCAGGAACTGAAGCTTTCTTT	CASSLQGAGTEAFF
NA	NA	TRBV29-1	TRBJ1-1	TGCAGCGTTGCTGTCAGCGGGAACACTGAAGCTTTCTTT	CSVAVSGNTEAFF
TRBD1	NA	TRBV6-5	TRBJ1-2	TGTGCCAGCAGTTACATCCGGACAGGGGGCGGCTATGGCTACACCTTC	CASSYIRTGGGYGYTF
NA	NA	TRBV5-6	TRBJ2-1	TGTGCCAGCAGCTCGTTTAATGAGCAGTTCTTC	CASSSFNEQFF
TRBD1	NA	TRBV7-6	TRBJ2-7	TGTGCCAGCAGCCAGAGGGACAGTAACTACGAGCAGTACTTC	CASSQRDSNYEQYF
NA	NA	TRBV5-1	TRBJ2-3	TGCGCCAGCAGCTCCCGGGACTTAAGCACAGATACGCAGTATTTT	CASSSRDLSTDTQYF
TRBD1	NA	TRBV19	TRBJ2-2	TGTGCCAGCAGGACAGGGGCGATCGGGGAGCTGTTTTTT	CASRTGAIGELFF
TRBD1	NA	TRBV5-1	TRBJ1-5	TGCGCCAGCAGCTCATCTGGGATTCTTTCAGGGGGAAAGGGCAATCAGCCCCAGCATTTT	CASSSSGILSGGKGNQPQHF
TRBD1	few	TRBV7-9	TRBJ1-1	TGTGCCAGCAGAAACAGGGGAGGCACTGAAGCTTTCTTT	CASRNRGGTEAFF
NA	NA	TRBV7-3	TRBJ2-5	TGTGCCAGCAGCTTATCAGGGGCCCAAGAGACCCAGTACTTC	CASSLSGAQETQYF
NA	NA	TRBV21-1	TRBJ2-1	TGTGCCAGCAGCAAAGGCGGGAACAATGAGCAGTTCTTC	CASSKGGNNEQFF
TRBD1	NA	TRBV7-7	TRBJ2-7	TGTGCCAGCAGCCCCGGGACAGGGCTCTACGAGCAGTACTTC	CASSPGTGLYEQYF
TRBD1	NA	TRBV19	TRBJ1-2	TGTGCCAGTAGTATGGGGACAGGGGGCAGGAGTGGCTACACCTTC	CASSMGTGGRSGYTF
NA	NA	TRBV19	TRBJ2-3	TGTGCCAGTAGTAAGGGGCAGTTTACAGATACGCAGTATTTT	CASSKGQFTDTQYF
TRBD1	NA	TRBV10-1	TRBJ2-1	TGCGCCAGCAGCGCGGACAGGTTTCCCTACAATGAGCAGTTCTTC	CASSADRFPYNEQFF
NA	NA	TRBV5-1	TRBJ2-1	TGCGCCAGCAGCTTGGGCGGTTACAATGAGCAGTTCTTC	CASSLGGYNEQFF
NA	NA	TRBV7-2	TRBJ2-7	TGTGCCAGCAGCTTAGGTTTGCGAGAGCAGTACTTC	CASSLGLREQYF
NA	NA	TRBV7-3	TRBJ2-7	TGTGCCAGCAGCTCAAGCACAGGGTACGAGCAGTACTTC	CASSSSTGYEQYF
NA	NA	TRBV29-1	TRBJ1-1	TGCAGCGTTGGGAAGGATAGAGGGGGGGGTGAAGCTTTCTTT	CSVGKDRGGGEAFF
NA	NA	TRBV19	TRBJ1-5	TGTGCCAGTAGTATAGGGGGACAAATCAATCAGCCCCAGCATTTT	CASSIGGQINQPQHF
TRBD1	NA	TRBV29-1	TRBJ1-2	TGCAGCGTTGACGGACAGGGTGACTATGGCTACACCTTC	CSVDGQGDYGYTF